These T cell receptor beta chains were read from a single sample in a study of cytomegalovirus exposure and HLA in healthy donors. Only in-frame clones appear in the TCRdb table, and some are missing; sequencing was by immunoSEQ multiplex PCR. Here the sample table reports approximately 210,000 clones. The sequenced material came from PBMCs. These receptors came from a woman aged 25 to 39 in good health and CMV-seropositive. Both conserved end residues are part of each CDR3. D genes are given only for firm matches.

V gene,J gene,D gene,CDR3 DNA,CDR3 protein
TRBV5-1,TRBJ1-1,NA,TGCGCCAGCGCCGGCCCGGGGGGGGCTGAAGCTTTCTTT,CASAGPGGAEAFF
TRBV7-6,TRBJ2-7,TRBD1,TGTGCCAGCAGCCCATCCGGGACAGGGGGAAACGAGCAGTACTTC,CASSPSGTGGNEQYF
TRBV4-3,TRBJ2-7,TRBD2,TGCGCCAGCAGCCAAGGGCTATGGTTCGTCCTAGCGGGATCCTACGAGCAGTACTTC,CASSQGLWFVLAGSYEQYF
TRBV11-2,TRBJ2-1,TRBD2,TGTGCCAGCATCGTGGGGGCGGGGGGCTACAATGAGCAGTTCTTC,CASIVGAGGYNEQFF
TRBV5-1,TRBJ2-7,TRBD2,TGCGCCAGCAGCTCCAGCGGGATATCAAACGAGCAGTACTTC,CASSSSGISNEQYF
TRBV2,TRBJ1-5,NA,TGTGCCAGCAGTCAAATACAGGGAAAGGAGAATCAGCCCCAGCATTTT,CASSQIQGKENQPQHF
TRBV10-1,TRBJ1-6,NA,TGCGCCAGCAGTGAGTCTCGGGGCTCCTATAATTCACCCCTCCACTTT,CASSESRGSYNSPLHF
TRBV6-5,TRBJ1-2,NA,TGTGCCAGCAGTTCCCTAGAGACTAACTATGGCTACACCTTC,CASSSLETNYGYTF
TRBV5-1,TRBJ2-1,TRBD2,TGCGCCAGCAGCTTGGCTGTTGCAGCGGGAGGCCTGAACAATGAGCAGTTCTTC,CASSLAVAAGGLNNEQFF
TRBV6-1,TRBJ2-1,TRBD1,TGTGCCAGCAGCCTAACAGGGGAAAGAGTGCAGTTCTTC,CASSLTGERVQFF
TRBV25-1,TRBJ1-5,TRBD1,TGTGCCAGCAGTGAAGGGACAGGGGAAGTGGCGACCCAGCATTTT,CASSEGTGEVATQHF